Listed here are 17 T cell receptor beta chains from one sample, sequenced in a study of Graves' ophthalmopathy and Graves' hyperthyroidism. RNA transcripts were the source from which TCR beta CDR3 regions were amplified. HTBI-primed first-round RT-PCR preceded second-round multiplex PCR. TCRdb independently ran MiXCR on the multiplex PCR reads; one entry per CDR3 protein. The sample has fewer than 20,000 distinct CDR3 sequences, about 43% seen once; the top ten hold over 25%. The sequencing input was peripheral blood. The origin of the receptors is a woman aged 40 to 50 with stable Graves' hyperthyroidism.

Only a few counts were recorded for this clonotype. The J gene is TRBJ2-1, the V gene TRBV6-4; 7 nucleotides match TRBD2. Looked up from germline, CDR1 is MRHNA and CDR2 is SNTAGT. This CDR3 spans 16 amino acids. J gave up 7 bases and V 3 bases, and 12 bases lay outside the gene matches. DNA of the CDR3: TGTGCCAGCAGTGAGGATGCGGGAGCCGGGGGGAATGAGCAGTTCTTC. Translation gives CASSEDAGAGGNEQFF.

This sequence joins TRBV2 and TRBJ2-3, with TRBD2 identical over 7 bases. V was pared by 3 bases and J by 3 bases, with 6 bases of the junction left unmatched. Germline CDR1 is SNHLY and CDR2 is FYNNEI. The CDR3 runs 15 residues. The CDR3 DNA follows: TGTGCCAGCAGTGACCAGCGGGGCGGAACAGATACGCAGTATTTT. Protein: CASSDQRGGTDTQYF.

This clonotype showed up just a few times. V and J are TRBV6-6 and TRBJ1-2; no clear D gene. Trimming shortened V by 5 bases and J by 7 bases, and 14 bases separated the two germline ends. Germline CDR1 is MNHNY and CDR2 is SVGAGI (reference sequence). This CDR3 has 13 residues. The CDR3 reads CASSPGGSGGYTF. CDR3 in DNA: TGTGCCAGCAGTCCCGGAGGGTCGGGTGGCTACACCTTC.

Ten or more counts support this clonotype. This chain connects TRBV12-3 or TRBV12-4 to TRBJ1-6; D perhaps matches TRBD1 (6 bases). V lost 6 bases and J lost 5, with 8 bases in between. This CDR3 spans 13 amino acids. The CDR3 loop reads CASRRTDNSPLHF. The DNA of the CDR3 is TGTGCCAGCAGAAGGACAGATAATTCACCCCTCCACTTT.

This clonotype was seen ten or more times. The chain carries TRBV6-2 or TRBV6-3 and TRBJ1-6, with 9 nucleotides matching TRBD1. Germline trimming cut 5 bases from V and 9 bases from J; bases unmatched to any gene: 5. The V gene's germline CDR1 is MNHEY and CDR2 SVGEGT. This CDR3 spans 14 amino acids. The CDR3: CASSPGTGSSPLHF. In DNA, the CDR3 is TGTGCCAGCAGTCCCGGGACAGGGAGTTCACCCCTCCACTTT.

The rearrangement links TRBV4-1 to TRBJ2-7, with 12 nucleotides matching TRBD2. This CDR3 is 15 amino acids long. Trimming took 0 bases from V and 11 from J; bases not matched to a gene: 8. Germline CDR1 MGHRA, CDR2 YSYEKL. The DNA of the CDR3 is TGCGCCAGCAGCCAAGAGGAACTAGCGGGAGGTTCGGAGTACTTC. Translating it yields CASSQEELAGGSEYF.

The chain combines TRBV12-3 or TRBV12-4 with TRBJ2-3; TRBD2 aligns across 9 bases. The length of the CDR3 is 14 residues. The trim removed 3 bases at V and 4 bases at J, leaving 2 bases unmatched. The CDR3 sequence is CASSFRGGADTQYF. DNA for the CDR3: TGTGCCAGCAGTTTTCGCGGGGGGGCAGATACGCAGTATTTT.

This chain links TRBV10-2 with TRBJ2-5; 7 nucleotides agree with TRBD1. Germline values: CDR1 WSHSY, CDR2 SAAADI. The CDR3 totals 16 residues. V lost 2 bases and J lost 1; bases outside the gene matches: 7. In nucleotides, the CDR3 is TGCGCCAGCAGTGAGGCCAACAGGGGCCCCCAAGAGACCCAGTACTTC. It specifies CASSEANRGPQETQYF.

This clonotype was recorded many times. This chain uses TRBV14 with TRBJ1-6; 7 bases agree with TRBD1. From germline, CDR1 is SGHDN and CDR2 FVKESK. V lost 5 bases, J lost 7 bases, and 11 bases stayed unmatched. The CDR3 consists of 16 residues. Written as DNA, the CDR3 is TGTGCCAGCAGCGCAATTCACAGGGGAGGGAATTCACCCCTCCACTTT. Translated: CASSAIHRGGNSPLHF.

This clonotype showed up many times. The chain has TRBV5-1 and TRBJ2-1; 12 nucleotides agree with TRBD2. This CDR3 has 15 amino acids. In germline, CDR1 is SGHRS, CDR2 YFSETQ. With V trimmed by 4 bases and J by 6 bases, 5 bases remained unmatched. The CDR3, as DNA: TGCGCCAGCAGCCTACTAGCGGGAGGCTCCAATGAGCAGTTCTTC. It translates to CASSLLAGGSNEQFF.

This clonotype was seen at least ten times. The CDR3 DNA is TGTGCCAGCAGCTTGATGGACAGGGAGAATCAGCCCCAGCATTTT. It yields the protein CASSLMDRENQPQHF. V gene TRBV5-6 combines with J gene TRBJ1-5; TRBD1 agrees at 8 bases. CDR1 is SGHDT, CDR2 YYEEEE, per germline. The V gene end was trimmed by 1 base and the J gene end by 4 bases; junction bases not matched to a gene: 4. This CDR3 is 15 amino acids long.

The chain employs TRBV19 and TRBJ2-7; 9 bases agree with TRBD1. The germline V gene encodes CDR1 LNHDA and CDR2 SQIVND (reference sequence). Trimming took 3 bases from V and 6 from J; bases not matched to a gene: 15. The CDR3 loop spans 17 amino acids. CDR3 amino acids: CASSMTFRGTGCCEQYF. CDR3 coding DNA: TGTGCCAGTAGTATGACTTTCCGCGGGACAGGGTGCTGCGAGCAGTACTTC.

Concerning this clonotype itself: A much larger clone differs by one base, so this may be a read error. CDR3 sequence reads: CASSYSTGKGAEAFF. CDR3 DNA sequence: TGTGCCAGCAGTTACTCGACGGGGAAGGGCGCTGAAGCTTTCTTT. The chain links TRBV6-5 to TRBJ1-1; D is undetermined. The CDR3 covers 15 residues. From germline, CDR1 is MNHEY and CDR2 SVGAGI. V shed 0 bases and J shed 6 bases, with 14 bases lying between them.

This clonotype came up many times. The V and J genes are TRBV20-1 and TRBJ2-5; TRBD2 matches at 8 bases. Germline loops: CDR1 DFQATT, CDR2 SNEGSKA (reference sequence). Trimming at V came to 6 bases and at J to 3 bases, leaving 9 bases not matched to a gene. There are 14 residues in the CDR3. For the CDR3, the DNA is TGCAGTGCAAACCCTAATAGCGGGGAAGAGACCCAGTACTTC. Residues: CSANPNSGEETQYF.

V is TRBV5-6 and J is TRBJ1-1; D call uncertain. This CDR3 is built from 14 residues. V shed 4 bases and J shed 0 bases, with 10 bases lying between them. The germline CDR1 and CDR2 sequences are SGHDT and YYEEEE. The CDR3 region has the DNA TGTGCCAGCAGCGCAGACACTATGAACACTGAAGCTTTCTTT. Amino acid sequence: CASSADTMNTEAFF.

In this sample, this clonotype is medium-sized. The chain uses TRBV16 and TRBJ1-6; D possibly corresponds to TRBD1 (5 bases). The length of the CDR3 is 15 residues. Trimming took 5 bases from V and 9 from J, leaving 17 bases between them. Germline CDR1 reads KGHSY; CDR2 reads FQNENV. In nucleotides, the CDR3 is TGTGCCAGCAGCTCGGCGCATGGGGGGAGTTCACCCCTCCACTTT. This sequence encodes CASSSAHGGSSPLHF.

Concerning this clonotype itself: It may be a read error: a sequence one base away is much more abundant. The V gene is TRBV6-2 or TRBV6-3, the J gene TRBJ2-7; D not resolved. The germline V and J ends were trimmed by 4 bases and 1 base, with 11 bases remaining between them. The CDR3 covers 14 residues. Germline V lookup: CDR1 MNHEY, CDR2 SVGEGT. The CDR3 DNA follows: TGTGCCAGCAGTTCCTCCGGCAGGTCCTACGAGCAGTACTTC. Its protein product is CASSSSGRSYEQYF.